The 23 T cell receptor beta chains given below trace back to one sample, sequenced in a study of T-cell memory formation after mild COVID-19. One entry per CDR3 protein results from TCRdb running MiXCR on the 5' RACE reads. The sample has 400,000 to 500,000 distinct CDR3 sequences; 15% to 20% are singletons. Sequencing was performed on PBMCs or a T cell subset sorted from them (not recorded which). These receptors were collected from an adult woman who had mild COVID-19 (a few samples of this study predate the infection). Cell type and time point are not known.

The chain is built from TRBV30 and TRBJ1-5; D ambiguous. The germline V gene encodes CDR1 GTSNPN and CDR2 SVGIG (reference sequence). This CDR3 region has 13 residues. The germline V and J ends were trimmed by 7 bases and 3 bases, with 13 bases remaining between them. The CDR3 sequence: CAFQRRLNQPQHF. The CDR3 DNA is TGTGCCTTCCAAAGGCGGCTCAATCAGCCCCAGCATTTT.

The chain has TRBV15 and TRBJ2-7; no reliable D call. V shed 1 base and J shed 5 bases, with 12 bases lying between them. This CDR3 comprises 14 residues. From germline, CDR1 is LNHNV and CDR2 YYDKDF (reference sequence). The chain's CDR3 is CATSRGVVPNEQYF. The CDR3 region has the DNA TGTGCCACCAGCAGAGGGGTAGTTCCCAACGAGCAGTACTTC. The full variable domain, in which reference TRBV15 and TRBJ2-7 provide the parts outside the CDR3, is DAMVIQNPRYQVTQFGKPVTLSCSQTLNHNVMYWYQQKSSQAPKLLFHYYDKDFNNEADTPDNFQSRRPNTSFCFLDIRSPGLGDTAMYLCATSRGVVPNEQYFGPGTRLTVT.

At least ten counts were recorded for this clonotype. This chain links TRBV7-2 with TRBJ2-2; tentative D call: TRBD2 (5 bases). V was pared by 3 bases and J by 2 bases, with 7 bases between. The CDR3 is made up of 14 amino acids. Germline-derived CDR1 and CDR2 are SGHTA and FQGNSA. Here the CDR3 DNA reads TGTGCCAGCAGCTTCGGGGTTAACACCGGGGAGCTGTTTTTT. Translated: CASSFGVNTGELFF. The whole variable domain, filled in from reference TRBV7-2 and TRBJ2-2, reads GAGVSQSPSNKVTEKGKDVELRCDPISGHTALYWYRQSLGQGLEFLIYFQGNSAPDKSGLPSDRFSAERTGGSVSTLTIQRTQQEDSAVYLCASSFGVNTGELFFGEGSRLTVL.

This chain connects TRBV12-3 or TRBV12-4 to TRBJ1-6; 7 nucleotides align to TRBD1. The CDR3 runs 13 residues. Losses at the gene ends were 4 bases for V and 9 bases for J; bases not matched to a gene: 3. The CDR3 DNA follows: TGTGCCAGCAGTTCGACAGGGTTTTCACCCCTCCACTTT. The encoded protein is CASSSTGFSPLHF.

The V and J genes are TRBV7-2 and TRBJ2-1, with 13 bases lining up with TRBD2. This CDR3 contains 14 residues. J was trimmed by 9 bases and V by 4 bases; bases with no gene match: 3. CDR1 and CDR2 from the germline V gene are SGHTA and FQGNSA. CDR3 sequence: CASSSGTSGTEQFF. Here the CDR3 DNA reads TGTGCCAGCAGCTCCGGGACTAGCGGGACTGAGCAGTTCTTC. Filled out from reference TRBV7-2 and TRBJ2-1, the complete variable domain reads GAGVSQSPSNKVTEKGKDVELRCDPISGHTALYWYRQSLGQGLEFLIYFQGNSAPDKSGLPSDRFSAERTGGSVSTLTIQRTQQEDSAVYLCASSSGTSGTEQFFGPGTRLTVL.

This chain links TRBV11-2 with TRBJ2-7; possible D gene TRBD2, 6 bases. The CDR3 runs 15 residues. The germline V and J ends were trimmed by 4 bases and 4 bases, with 17 bases remaining between them. Germline lookup yields CDR1 SGHAT and CDR2 FQNNGV. This CDR3 reads CASSYGAGYYYEQYF. The CDR3 DNA sequence: TGTGCCAGCAGCTACGGCGCGGGATATTATTACGAGCAGTACTTC.

This clonotype was counted a few times. This chain uses TRBV6-6 with TRBJ2-3; D may correspond to TRBD1 or TRBD2 (5 bases each). Germline values: CDR1 MNHNY, CDR2 SVGAGI (reference sequence). The CDR3 consists of 16 residues. V gave up 7 bases and J gave up 2 bases, with 19 bases separating them. CDR3 nucleotides: TGTGCCAGCACCCCGAGGGGCGGGTGGGACACAGATACGCAGTATTTT. It specifies CASTPRGGWDTDTQYF.

With respect to this clonotype: Sequence at one end of the junction differs from germline and may be a read error. J is TRBJ2-5 and V is TRBV7-9; D perhaps matches TRBD1 (5 bases). The germline V gene has CDR1 SEHNR and CDR2 FQNEAQ (reference sequence). The CDR3 has 11 residues. Here the CDR3 reads CASSEARTPHF. The CDR3 bases are TGTGCCAGCAGCGAGGCCAGGACACCACACTTC.

This clonotype was counted a few times. The chain combines TRBV5-5 with TRBJ2-3, with a tentative D call TRBD2 (5 bases). The germline V gene encodes CDR1 SGHKS and CDR2 YYEKEE (reference sequence). The CDR3 consists of 14 residues. V was trimmed by 3 bases and J by 4 bases, leaving 12 bases between them. CDR3 loop: CASSSEWGADTQYF. The CDR3 DNA reads TGTGCCAGCAGCTCTGAATGGGGAGCAGATACGCAGTATTTT.

The table lists this clonotype with a few counts. V and J are TRBV28 and TRBJ1-5; possibly TRBD1 for D (5 bases). Looked up from germline, CDR1 is MDHEN and CDR2 is SYDVKM. The CDR3 extends over 14 amino acids. Trimming removed 5 bases at V and 0 bases at J, with 8 bases between. The CDR3 DNA reads as TGTGCCAGCAGTCCAGGGAGTAGCAATCAGCCCCAGCATTTT. Protein: CASSPGSSNQPQHF.

The chain couples TRBV15 to TRBJ2-1; 8 nucleotides align to TRBD2. CDR3 size: 17 residues. The J segment lost 4 bases and the V segment lost 2 bases, leaving 10 bases of the junction unmatched. CDR1 and CDR2 (germline): LNHNV, YYDKDF (reference sequence). The CDR3 sequence: CATSRSSGGRTYNEQFF. DNA for the CDR3: TGTGCCACCAGCAGATCAAGCGGGGGACGAACTTACAATGAGCAGTTCTTC.

The chain joins TRBV4-1 to TRBJ2-3; D may be TRBD2 (5 bases). Looked up from germline, CDR1 is MGHRA and CDR2 is YSYEKL. V lost 1 base and J lost 8, with 19 bases in between. This CDR3 has 16 amino acids. Here the CDR3 DNA reads TGCGCCAGCAGCCAAGTGGGCCTTCTTACTCGGGGTACGCAGTATTTT. Encoded protein: CASSQVGLLTRGTQYF.

This clonotype came up many times. The chain employs TRBV2 and TRBJ1-4; D possibly corresponds to TRBD1 (5 bases). CDR3 size: 14 residues. CDR1 and CDR2 from the germline V gene are SNHLY and FYNNEI. Trimming left V 4 bases short and J 8 bases short, with 14 bases between. This CDR3 reads CASSAGRIYEKLFF. The CDR3 region has the DNA TGTGCCAGCAGTGCAGGGAGGATTTACGAAAAACTGTTTTTT.

The CDR3 nucleotides read TGTGCCATCAGTTTACAGGGAAGTGTCGGTTACAATGAGCAGTTCTTC. Its protein product is CAISLQGSVGYNEQFF. This sequence joins TRBV10-3 and TRBJ2-1, with D maybe TRBD1 (6 bases). Between the trimmed V and J ends, which lost 5 bases and 4 bases, there was a span of 18 bases. The CDR3 totals 16 residues. Germline CDR1 reads ENHRY; CDR2 reads SYGVKD.

The chain joins TRBV21-1 to TRBJ1-6; the table names TRBD1, a call not compared with the DNA. TRBV21-1 is classified as a pseudogene. This CDR3 has 20 amino acids. The CDR3 nucleotides are TGTGCCAGCAGCAAAGATTGGGACAGGGTATCAAGTTATCGGGATTCACCCCTCCACTTT. It is translated as CASSKDWDRVSSYRDSPLHF.

The V call is TRBV5-4, the J call TRBJ1-1; no definite D call. V was trimmed by 0 bases and J by 8 bases, leaving 8 bases between them. Germline V CDR1 and CDR2: SGHNT, YYREEE (reference sequence). The CDR3 sequence is 12 residues long. The CDR3 is CASSLGPQEAFF. The CDR3 DNA sequence: TGTGCCAGCAGCTTGGGTCCCCAGGAAGCTTTCTTT.

Only a few counts were recorded for this clonotype. The rearrangement links TRBV4-1 to TRBJ1-2; D gene uncertain. Germline CDR1 MGHRA, CDR2 YSYEKL. The CDR3 runs 17 residues. The ends were cut back, 1 base at V and 5 bases at J, with 20 bases in the middle. Written as DNA, the CDR3 is TGCGCCAGCAGCCAAGGCTATGTGAGCGTTGCGGCTTATGGCTACACCTTC. Amino acid sequence: CASSQGYVSVAAYGYTF.

This clonotype has a count of ten or more. The chain links TRBV7-9 to TRBJ2-7, with TRBD2 identical over 15 bases. Germline CDR1 and CDR2: SEHNR and FQNEAQ (reference sequence). The CDR3 extends over 16 amino acids. The ends lost 2 bases at V and 2 bases at J; junction bases unmatched: 1. The CDR3 sequence: CASSLWTSGRAYEQYF. CDR3 coding DNA: TGTGCCAGCAGCTTATGGACTAGCGGGAGGGCCTACGAGCAGTACTTC.

The sample holds a few counts of this clonotype. The chain joins TRBV5-6 to TRBJ2-7, with D possibly matching TRBD2 (5 bases). Germline V lookup: CDR1 SGHDT, CDR2 YYEEEE. The V gene lost 2 bases and the J gene lost 2 bases, with 11 bases spanning the gap. CDR3 length: 14 amino acids. The CDR3 loop reads CASSLRERAYEQYF. In DNA form, the CDR3 reads TGTGCCAGCAGCTTAAGAGAGAGGGCCTACGAGCAGTACTTC.

The CDR3 DNA reads as TGTGCCAGCAGGCCGGGACAGGGGATTACAGATACGCAGTATTTT. Amino acid sequence: CASRPGQGITDTQYF. V and J are TRBV12-3 or TRBV12-4 and TRBJ2-3; 10 bases are shared with TRBD1. The CDR3 covers 15 residues. Trimming at V came to 6 bases and at J to 3 bases, leaving 6 bases not matched to a gene.

The genes are TRBV20-1 and TRBJ1-1; possible D gene TRBD1, 6 bases. The CDR3 has 11 amino acids. V lost 5 bases, J lost 8 bases, and 12 bases lay in between. CDR1 and CDR2 (germline): DFQATT, SNEGSKA (reference sequence). CDR3 sequence: CSARTAVEAFF. The CDR3 bases are TGCAGTGCTCGGACAGCGGTCGAAGCTTTCTTT.

The gene calls are TRBV27 and TRBJ2-7; the D gene is possibly TRBD1 (6 bases). This CDR3 comprises 14 residues. Trimming removed 4 bases from V and 10 bases from J, with 20 bases in between. In germline, CDR1 is MNHEY, CDR2 SMNVEV (reference sequence). This chain's CDR3 is CASSYGTGLPPQYF. The CDR3 DNA reads as TGTGCCAGCAGTTACGGTACAGGGCTTCCGCCACAGTACTTC.

The V call is TRBV7-9, the J call TRBJ2-7; D gene ambiguous. The V end lost 7 bases, the J end lost 3 bases, and 16 bases lay between the germline ends. Germline CDR1 SEHNR, CDR2 FQNEAQ (reference sequence). The CDR3 is made up of 14 amino acids. CDR3 protein: CASTASGPDYEQYF. The CDR3 DNA reads TGTGCCAGCACCGCCTCAGGACCAGACTACGAGCAGTACTTC.